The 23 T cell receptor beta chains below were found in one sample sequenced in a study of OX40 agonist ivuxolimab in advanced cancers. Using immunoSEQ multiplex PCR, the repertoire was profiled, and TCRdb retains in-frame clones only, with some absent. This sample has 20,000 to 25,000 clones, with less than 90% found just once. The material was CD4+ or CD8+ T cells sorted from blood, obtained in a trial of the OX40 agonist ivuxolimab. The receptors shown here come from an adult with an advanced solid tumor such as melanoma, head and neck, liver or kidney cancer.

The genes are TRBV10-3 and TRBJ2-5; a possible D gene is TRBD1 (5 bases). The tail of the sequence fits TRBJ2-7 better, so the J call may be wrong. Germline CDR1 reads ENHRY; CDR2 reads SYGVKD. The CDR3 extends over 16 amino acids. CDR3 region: CAISEADMISSYEQYF. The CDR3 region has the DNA TGTGCCATCAGTGAGGCGGACATGATAAGCTCCTACGAGCAGTACTTC.

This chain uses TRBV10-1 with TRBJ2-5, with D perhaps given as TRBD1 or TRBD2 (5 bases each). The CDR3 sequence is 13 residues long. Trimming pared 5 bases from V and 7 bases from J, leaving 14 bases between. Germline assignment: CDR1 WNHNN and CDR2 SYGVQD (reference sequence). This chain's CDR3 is CASSNRDLRTQYF. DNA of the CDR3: TGCGCCAGCAGTAATCGGGACCTCCGGACCCAGTACTTC.

The CDR3 loop reads CASSHGVEGYTIYF. The CDR3 coding sequence is TGCGCCAGCAGCCACGGGGTGGAGGGTTACACCATATATTTT. The chain has TRBV4-3 and TRBJ1-3; D remains ambiguous. This CDR3 has 14 residues. V was trimmed by 3 bases and J by 8 bases, leaving 14 bases between them. Germline CDR1 reads LGHNA; CDR2 reads YSLEER.

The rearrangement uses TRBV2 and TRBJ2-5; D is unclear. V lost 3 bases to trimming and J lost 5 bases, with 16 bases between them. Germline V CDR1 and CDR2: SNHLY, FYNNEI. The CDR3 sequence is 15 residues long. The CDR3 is CASSDPPGSGETQYF. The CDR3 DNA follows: TGTGCCAGCAGTGACCCCCCTGGGTCCGGCGAGACCCAGTACTTC. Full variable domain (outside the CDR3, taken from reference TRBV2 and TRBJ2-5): EPEVTQTPSHQVTQMGQEVILRCVPISNHLYFYWYRQILGQKVEFLVSFYNNEISEKSEIFDDQFSVERPDGSNFTLKIRSTKLEDSAMYFCASSDPPGSGETQYFGPGTRLLVL.

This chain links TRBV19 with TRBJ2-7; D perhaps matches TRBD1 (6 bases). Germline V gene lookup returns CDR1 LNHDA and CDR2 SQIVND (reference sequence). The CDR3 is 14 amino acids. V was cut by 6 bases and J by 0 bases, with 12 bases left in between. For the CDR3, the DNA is TGTGCCAGTAGGAGCAGGGGCGACTCCTACGAGCAGTACTTC. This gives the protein CASRSRGDSYEQYF.

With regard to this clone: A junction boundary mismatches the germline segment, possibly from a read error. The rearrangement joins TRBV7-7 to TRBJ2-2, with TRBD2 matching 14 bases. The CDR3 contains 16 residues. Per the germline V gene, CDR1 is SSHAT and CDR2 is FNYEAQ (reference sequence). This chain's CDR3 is CASSAGLAGGIGELFF. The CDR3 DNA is TGTGCTAGCAGCGCCGGACTAGCGGGAGGCATCGGGGAGCTGTTTTTT.

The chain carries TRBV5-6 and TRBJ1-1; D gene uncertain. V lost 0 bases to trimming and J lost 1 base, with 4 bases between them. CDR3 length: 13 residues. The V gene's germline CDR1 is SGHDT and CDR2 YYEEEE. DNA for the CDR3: TGTGCCAGCAGCTTGGTCGCGAACACTGAAGCTTTCTTT. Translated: CASSLVANTEAFF. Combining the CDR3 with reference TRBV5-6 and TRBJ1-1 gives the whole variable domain DAGVTQSPTHLIKTRGQQVTLRCSPKSGHDTVSWYQQALGQGPQFIFQYYEEEERQRGNFPDRFSGHQFPNYSSELNVNALLLGDSALYLCASSLVANTEAFFGQGTRLTVV.

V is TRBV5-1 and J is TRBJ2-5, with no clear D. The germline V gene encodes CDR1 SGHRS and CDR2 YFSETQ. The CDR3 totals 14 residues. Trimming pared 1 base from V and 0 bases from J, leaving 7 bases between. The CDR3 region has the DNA TGCGCCAGCAGCTTGCTCAGCGACCAAGAGACCCAGTACTTC. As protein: CASSLLSDQETQYF.

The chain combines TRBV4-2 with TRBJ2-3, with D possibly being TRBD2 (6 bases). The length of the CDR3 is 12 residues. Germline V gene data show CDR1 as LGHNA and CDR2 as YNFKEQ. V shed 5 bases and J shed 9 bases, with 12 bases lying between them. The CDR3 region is CASSLAEDTQYF. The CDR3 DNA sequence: TGTGCCAGCAGCTTAGCGGAAGACACGCAGTATTTT.

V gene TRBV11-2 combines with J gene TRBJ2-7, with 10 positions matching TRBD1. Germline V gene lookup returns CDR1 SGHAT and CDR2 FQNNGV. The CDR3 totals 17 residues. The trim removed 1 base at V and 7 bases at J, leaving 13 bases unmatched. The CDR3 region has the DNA TGTGCCAGCAGCTTAGTCGGGGGGACAGGGGCTTTGGGTGAGCAGTACTTC. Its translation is CASSLVGGTGALGEQYF.

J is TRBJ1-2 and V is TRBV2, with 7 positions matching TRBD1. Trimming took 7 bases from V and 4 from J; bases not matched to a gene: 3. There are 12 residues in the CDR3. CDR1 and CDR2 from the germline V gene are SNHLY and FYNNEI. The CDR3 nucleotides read TGTGCCAGCAAGAAGGGGGCCTATGGCTACACCTTC. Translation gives CASKKGAYGYTF. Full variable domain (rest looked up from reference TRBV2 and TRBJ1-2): EPEVTQTPSHQVTQMGQEVILRCVPISNHLYFYWYRQILGQKVEFLVSFYNNEISEKSEIFDDQFSVERPDGSNFTLKIRSTKLEDSAMYFCASKKGAYGYTFGSGTRLTVV.

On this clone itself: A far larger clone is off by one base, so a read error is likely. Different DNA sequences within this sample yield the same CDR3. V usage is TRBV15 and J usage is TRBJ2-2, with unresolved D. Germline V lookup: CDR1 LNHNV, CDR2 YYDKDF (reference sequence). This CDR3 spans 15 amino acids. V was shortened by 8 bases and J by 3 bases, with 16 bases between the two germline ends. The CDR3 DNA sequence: TGTGCCACCGGTCCCGGGCATGGGGACACCGGGGAGCTGTTTTTT. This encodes CATGPGHGDTGELFF.

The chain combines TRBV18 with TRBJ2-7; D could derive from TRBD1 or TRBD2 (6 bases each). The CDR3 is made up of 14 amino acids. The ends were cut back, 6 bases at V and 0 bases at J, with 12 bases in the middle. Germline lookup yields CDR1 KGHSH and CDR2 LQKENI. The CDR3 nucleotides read TGTGCCAGCTCTTGGGGGGCCCACTCCTACGAGCAGTACTTC. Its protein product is CASSWGAHSYEQYF.

CDR3 sequence (DNA): TGTGCCAGCAGCCAACTCCTGGGACGGACTGAAGCTTTCTTT. Protein: CASSQLLGRTEAFF. J is TRBJ1-1 and V is TRBV14, with D possibly being TRBD1 (5 bases). CDR1 is SGHDN, CDR2 FVKESK, per germline. The CDR3 covers 14 residues. Deletions cut 2 bases from V and 5 bases from J, with 12 bases between. Full variable domain (rest looked up from reference TRBV14 and TRBJ1-1): EAGVTQFPSHSVIEKGQTVTLRCDPISGHDNLYWYRRVMGKEIKFLLHFVKESKQDESGMPNNRFLAERTGGTYSTLKVQPAELEDSGVYFCASSQLLGRTEAFFGQGTRLTVV.

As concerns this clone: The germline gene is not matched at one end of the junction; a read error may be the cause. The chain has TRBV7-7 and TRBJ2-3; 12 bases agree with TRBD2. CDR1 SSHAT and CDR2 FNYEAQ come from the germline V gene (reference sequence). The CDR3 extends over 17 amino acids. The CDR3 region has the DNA TGTGCTAGCAGCTTACGGACTAGCGGGACCCTCACAGATACGCAGTATTTT. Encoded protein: CASSLRTSGTLTDTQYF.

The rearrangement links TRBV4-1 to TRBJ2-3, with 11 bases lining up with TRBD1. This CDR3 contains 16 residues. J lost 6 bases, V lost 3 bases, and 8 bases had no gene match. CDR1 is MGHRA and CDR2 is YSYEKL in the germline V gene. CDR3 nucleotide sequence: TGCGCCAGCAGCCATCTCGGACAGGGGGCTAGGGATACGCAGTATTTT. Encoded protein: CASSHLGQGARDTQYF.

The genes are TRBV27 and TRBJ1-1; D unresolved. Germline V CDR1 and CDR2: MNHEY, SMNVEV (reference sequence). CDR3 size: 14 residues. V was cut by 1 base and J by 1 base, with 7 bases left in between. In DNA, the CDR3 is TGTGCCAGCAGTTTATGGGCACCGAACACTGAAGCTTTCTTT. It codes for CASSLWAPNTEAFF.

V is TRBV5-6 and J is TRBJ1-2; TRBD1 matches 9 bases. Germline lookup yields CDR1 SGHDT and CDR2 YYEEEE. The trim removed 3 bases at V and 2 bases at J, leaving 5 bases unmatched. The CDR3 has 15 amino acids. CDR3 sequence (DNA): TGTGCCAGCAGCTACCGGGACAGGGTGAACTATGGCTACACCTTC. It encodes CASSYRDRVNYGYTF.

This CDR3 reads CASSEKAGPHNEQFF. The CDR3 region has the DNA TGTGCCAGCAGCGAAAAAGCGGGCCCTCATAATGAGCAGTTCTTC. The rearrangement uses TRBV5-8 and TRBJ2-1, with D possibly matching TRBD2 (6 bases). Germline V gene lookup returns CDR1 SGHTS and CDR2 YDEGEE. The CDR3 sequence is 15 residues long. With 4 bases removed from V and 7 bases from J, the gap between germline ends came to 18 bases.

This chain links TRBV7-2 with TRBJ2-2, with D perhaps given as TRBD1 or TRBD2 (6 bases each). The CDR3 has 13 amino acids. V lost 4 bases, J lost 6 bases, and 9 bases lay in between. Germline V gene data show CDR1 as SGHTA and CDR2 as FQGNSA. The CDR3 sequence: CASSYGGPGELFF. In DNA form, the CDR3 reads TGTGCCAGCAGCTATGGGGGGCCCGGGGAGCTGTTTTTT.

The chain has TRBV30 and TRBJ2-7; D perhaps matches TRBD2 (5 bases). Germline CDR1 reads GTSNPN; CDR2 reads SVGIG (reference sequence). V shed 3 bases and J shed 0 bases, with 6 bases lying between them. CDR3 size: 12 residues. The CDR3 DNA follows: TGTGCCTGGAGAGGGAGCTCCTACGAGCAGTACTTC. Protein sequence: CAWRGSSYEQYF.

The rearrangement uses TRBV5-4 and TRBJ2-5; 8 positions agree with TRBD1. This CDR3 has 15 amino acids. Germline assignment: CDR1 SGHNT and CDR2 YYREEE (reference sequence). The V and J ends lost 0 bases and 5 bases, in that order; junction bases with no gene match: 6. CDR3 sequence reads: CASSLGDRGGETQYF. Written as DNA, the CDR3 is TGTGCCAGCAGCTTGGGCGACAGGGGAGGTGAGACCCAGTACTTC.

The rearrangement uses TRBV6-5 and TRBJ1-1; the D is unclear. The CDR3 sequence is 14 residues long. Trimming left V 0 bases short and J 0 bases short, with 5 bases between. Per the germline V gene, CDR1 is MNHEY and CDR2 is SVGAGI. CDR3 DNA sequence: TGTGCCAGCAGTTACTCGGAGGTGAACACTGAAGCTTTCTTT. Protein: CASSYSEVNTEAFF.